This T cell receptor (beta chain) comes out of a study of shared clonotypes between healthy human individuals. Study information: Aged between 18 and 49, the donors were a couple of women and three men. Whole-study results and caveats: How much donors shared clonotypes was expected to be affected by sequencing depth.

Execution of the assay was at deep level. Clones were read by immunoSEQ multiplex PCR, and TCRdb kept only the in-frame ones, dropping some. The table includes more than 1 million clones, roughly 74% detected once. The CDR3 contains 16 residues. V lost 4 bases and J lost 0; bases outside the gene matches: 9. CDR1 and CDR2 (germline): SGHAT, FQNNGV. To note about this clone: What it binds is not known.

The clonotype comes from a man younger than 35 in good health. Some clones in this sample may be carry-over from other donors' samples. Input material: memory CD4+ T cells from PBMCs. Sample subset: CD45RA-negative fraction. The chain is built from TRBV11-2 and TRBJ2-7, with 7 positions matching TRBD2. CDR3 amino acids: CASSSIAGPSSYEQYF. CDR3 DNA sequence: TGTGCCAGCAGCTCAATAGCGGGTCCGAGCTCCTACGAGCAGTACTTC.